A selection of T cell receptor beta chains follows, all from one sample in a study of blood T cell repertoires in COVID-19. The method was immunoSEQ multiplex PCR; TCRdb's version includes in-frame clones alone and lacks a portion of them. The sample consists of 200,000 to 250,000 clones, approximately 83% of them appearing once. Material: peripheral blood. All receptors come from a woman aged 30 to 39 who had recovered from COVID-19. Each CDR3 is given with its conserved first and last residue. A D gene is named only where the DNA matches it firmly. Size tells how often a clone was seen (once, few, many) or the class of an expanded clone, and some rows leave it out.

V gene: TRBV3-1/TRBV3-2
D gene: NA
clone size: NA
J gene: TRBJ2-3
CDR3 protein: CASSQGQGNTDTQYF
CDR3 DNA: TGTGCCAGCAGCCAAGGGCAGGGGAACACAGATACGCAGTATTTT

V gene: TRBV5-1
D gene: TRBD2
clone size: NA
J gene: TRBJ2-5
CDR3 protein: CASSPKGASGGLETQYF
CDR3 DNA: TGCGCCAGCAGCCCGAAGGGTGCTAGCGGGGGCCTAGAGACCCAGTACTTC

V gene: TRBV19
D gene: NA
clone size: NA
J gene: TRBJ2-1
CDR3 protein: CASSIVPGRFYDNEQFF
CDR3 DNA: TGTGCCAGTAGTATAGTCCCGGGAAGATTTTATGACAATGAGCAGTTCTTC

V gene: TRBV27
D gene: TRBD1
clone size: NA
J gene: TRBJ2-6
CDR3 protein: CASRRLGQGNSGANVLTF
CDR3 DNA: TGTGCCAGCAGGAGATTAGGACAGGGGAACTCTGGGGCCAACGTCCTGACTTTC

V gene: TRBV12-3/TRBV12-4
D gene: NA
clone size: NA
J gene: TRBJ2-7
CDR3 protein: CASSAATYEQYF
CDR3 DNA: TGTGCCAGCAGCGCCGCTACCTACGAGCAGTACTTC

V gene: TRBV7-7
D gene: NA
clone size: NA
J gene: TRBJ2-5
CDR3 protein: CATTRGGGETQYF
CDR3 DNA: TGTGCCACCACCCGGGGCGGAGGGGAGACCCAGTACTTC

V gene: TRBV9
D gene: TRBD1
clone size: NA
J gene: TRBJ1-2
CDR3 protein: CASSSGQSPNYGYTF
CDR3 DNA: TGTGCCAGCAGTTCGGGACAGAGTCCCAACTATGGCTACACCTTC

V gene: TRBV5-6
D gene: TRBD1
clone size: NA
J gene: TRBJ1-2
CDR3 protein: CASRLTGKLYGYTF
CDR3 DNA: TGTGCCAGCAGGTTGACAGGGAAACTCTATGGCTACACCTTC

V gene: TRBV15
D gene: NA
clone size: NA
J gene: TRBJ2-5
CDR3 protein: CATSTQRVTVPNF
CDR3 DNA: TGTGCCACCAGCACCCAGCGGGTTACGGTCCCGAACTTC

V gene: TRBV4-1
D gene: NA
clone size: NA
J gene: TRBJ1-1
CDR3 protein: CASSQDGRAFF
CDR3 DNA: TGCGCCAGCAGCCAAGATGGGCGAGCTTTCTTT

V gene: TRBV5-4
D gene: NA
clone size: NA
J gene: TRBJ1-3
CDR3 protein: CASSPGGGAGNTIYF
CDR3 DNA: TGTGCCAGCAGCCCGGGCGGGGGAGCGGGAAACACCATATATTTT

V gene: TRBV27
D gene: NA
clone size: NA
J gene: TRBJ1-5
CDR3 protein: CASSLSGGNQPQHF
CDR3 DNA: TGTGCCAGCAGTTTGTCGGGAGGCAATCAGCCCCAGCATTTT

V gene: TRBV19
D gene: NA
clone size: NA
J gene: TRBJ2-2
CDR3 protein: CASMKGWDGELFF
CDR3 DNA: TGTGCCAGTATGAAGGGGTGGGACGGGGAGCTGTTTTTT

V gene: TRBV7-2
D gene: NA
clone size: NA
J gene: TRBJ1-5
CDR3 protein: CASSFRMDQPQHF
CDR3 DNA: TGTGCCAGCAGCTTTAGAATGGATCAGCCCCAGCATTTT

V gene: TRBV4-1
D gene: NA
clone size: NA
J gene: TRBJ2-4
CDR3 protein: CASSHFGGKNIQYF
CDR3 DNA: TGCGCCAGCAGCCACTTCGGGGGCAAAAACATTCAGTACTTC

V gene: TRBV10-3
D gene: TRBD2
clone size: NA
J gene: TRBJ2-3
CDR3 protein: CAIGIAGGADTQYF
CDR3 DNA: TGTGCCATCGGGATAGCGGGGGGGGCAGATACGCAGTATTTT

V gene: TRBV5-1
D gene: TRBD2
clone size: NA
J gene: TRBJ2-1
CDR3 protein: CASSLRNPRLADEQFF
CDR3 DNA: TGCGCCAGCAGCTTGCGGAATCCCCGACTAGCTGATGAGCAGTTCTTC

V gene: TRBV7-3
D gene: NA
clone size: few
J gene: TRBJ2-2
CDR3 protein: CASSSSGMRVTGELFF
CDR3 DNA: TGTGCCAGCTCCTCGTCGGGGATGCGAGTTACCGGGGAGCTGTTTTTT

V gene: TRBV6-5
D gene: TRBD1
clone size: NA
J gene: TRBJ1-1
CDR3 protein: CASRKRDRSSTEAFF
CDR3 DNA: TGTGCCAGCAGGAAGAGGGACAGGTCAAGCACTGAAGCTTTCTTT

V gene: TRBV11-2
D gene: NA
clone size: NA
J gene: TRBJ1-1
CDR3 protein: CASSREGRANTEAFF
CDR3 DNA: TGTGCCAGCAGCAGGGAGGGCAGGGCGAACACTGAAGCTTTCTTT

V gene: TRBV4-1
D gene: TRBD2
clone size: NA
J gene: TRBJ2-5
CDR3 protein: CASSHGGDPYQETQYF
CDR3 DNA: TGCGCCAGCAGCCATGGGGGGGACCCGTACCAAGAGACCCAGTACTTC

V gene: TRBV29-1
D gene: NA
clone size: NA
J gene: TRBJ1-1
CDR3 protein: CSVRKNTEAFF
CDR3 DNA: TGCAGCGTGAGGAAGAACACTGAAGCTTTCTTT

V gene: TRBV6-6
D gene: NA
clone size: NA
J gene: TRBJ1-2
CDR3 protein: CASSDGSYGYTF
CDR3 DNA: TGTGCCAGCAGTGACGGGTCTTATGGCTACACCTTC

V gene: TRBV6-5
D gene: NA
clone size: once
J gene: TRBJ1-3
CDR3 protein: CASSYSSGSSGNTIYF
CDR3 DNA: TGTGCCAGCAGTTACTCATCGGGGTCCTCTGGAAACACCATATATTTT

V gene: TRBV3-1/TRBV3-2
D gene: NA
clone size: NA
J gene: TRBJ1-1
CDR3 protein: CASSPTLQGVEAFF
CDR3 DNA: TGTGCCAGCAGCCCGACATTACAGGGTGTGGAAGCTTTCTTT

V gene: TRBV5-1
D gene: NA
clone size: NA
J gene: TRBJ1-1
CDR3 protein: CASSLVGETEAFF
CDR3 DNA: TGCGCCAGCAGCTTGGTGGGCGAAACTGAAGCTTTCTTT

V gene: TRBV5-4
D gene: TRBD1
clone size: NA
J gene: TRBJ2-1
CDR3 protein: CATFGTGAYNEQFF
CDR3 DNA: TGTGCCACGTTTGGGACAGGGGCGTACAATGAGCAGTTCTTC

V gene: TRBV4-2
D gene: NA
clone size: many
J gene: TRBJ2-2
CDR3 protein: CASSQNGGAPNTGELFF
CDR3 DNA: TGTGCCAGCAGCCAAAATGGGGGGGCGCCGAACACCGGGGAGCTGTTTTTT

V gene: TRBV7-2
D gene: TRBD2
clone size: NA
J gene: TRBJ2-7
CDR3 protein: CASSPRLAGGTYEQYF
CDR3 DNA: TGTGCCAGCAGCCCAAGACTAGCGGGGGGGACCTACGAGCAGTACTTC

V gene: TRBV15
D gene: TRBD1
clone size: NA
J gene: TRBJ2-1
CDR3 protein: CATSNAGTGNYNEQFF
CDR3 DNA: TGTGCCACCAGCAACGCCGGGACAGGTAATTACAATGAGCAGTTCTTC

V gene: TRBV7-2
D gene: TRBD2
clone size: NA
J gene: TRBJ2-5
CDR3 protein: CASSPTLAGEETQYF
CDR3 DNA: TGTGCCAGCAGCCCTACACTAGCGGGGGAAGAGACCCAGTACTTC

V gene: TRBV11-1
D gene: NA
clone size: NA
J gene: TRBJ2-1
CDR3 protein: CASSSDGISYNEQFF
CDR3 DNA: TGTGCCAGCAGCTCGGACGGGATCTCCTACAATGAGCAGTTCTTC

V gene: TRBV27
D gene: TRBD2
clone size: NA
J gene: TRBJ2-3
CDR3 protein: CASSFGSSGGPGAITQYF
CDR3 DNA: TGTGCCAGCAGTTTTGGCAGTAGCGGGGGACCCGGCGCTATTACGCAGTATTTT

V gene: TRBV5-6
D gene: TRBD2
clone size: NA
J gene: TRBJ2-1
CDR3 protein: CASSSISGGAYNEQFF
CDR3 DNA: TGTGCCAGCAGCTCGATTAGCGGGGGGGCCTACAATGAGCAGTTCTTC